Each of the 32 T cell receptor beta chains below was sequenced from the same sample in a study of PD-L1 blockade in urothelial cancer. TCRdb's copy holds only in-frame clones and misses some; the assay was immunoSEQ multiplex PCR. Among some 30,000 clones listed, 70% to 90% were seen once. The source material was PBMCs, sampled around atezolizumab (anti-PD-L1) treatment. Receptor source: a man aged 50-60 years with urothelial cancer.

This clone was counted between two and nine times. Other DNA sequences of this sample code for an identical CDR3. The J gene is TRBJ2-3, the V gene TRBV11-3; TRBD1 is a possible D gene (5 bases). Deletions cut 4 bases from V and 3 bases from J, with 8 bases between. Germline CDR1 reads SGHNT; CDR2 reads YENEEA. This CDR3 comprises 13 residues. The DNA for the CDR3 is TGTGCCAGCAGCTCCAGGGTAACAGATACGCAGTATTTT. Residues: CASSSRVTDTQYF.

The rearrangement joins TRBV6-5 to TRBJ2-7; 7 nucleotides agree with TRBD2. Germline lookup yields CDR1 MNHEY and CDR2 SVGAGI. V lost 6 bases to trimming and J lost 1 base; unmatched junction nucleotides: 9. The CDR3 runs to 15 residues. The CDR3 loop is CASSNGLGKSYEQYF. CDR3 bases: TGTGCCAGCAGCAACGGACTAGGCAAGTCCTACGAGCAGTACTTC.

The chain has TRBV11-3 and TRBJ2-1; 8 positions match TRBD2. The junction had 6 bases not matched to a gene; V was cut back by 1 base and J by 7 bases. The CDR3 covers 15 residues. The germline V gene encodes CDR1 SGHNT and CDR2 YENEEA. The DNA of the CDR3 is TGTGCCAGCAGCTTAGGGTCTAGCGGGTTGAATGAGCAGTTCTTC. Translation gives CASSLGSSGLNEQFF.

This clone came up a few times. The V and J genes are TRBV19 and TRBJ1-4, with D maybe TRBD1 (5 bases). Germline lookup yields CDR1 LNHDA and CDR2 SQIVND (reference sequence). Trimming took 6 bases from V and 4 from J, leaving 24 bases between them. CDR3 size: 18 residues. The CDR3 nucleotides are TGTGCCAGTAGCCGGGCCCTAGGGCCGAACAGGAATAATGAAAAACTGTTTTTT. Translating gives CASSRALGPNRNNEKLFF.

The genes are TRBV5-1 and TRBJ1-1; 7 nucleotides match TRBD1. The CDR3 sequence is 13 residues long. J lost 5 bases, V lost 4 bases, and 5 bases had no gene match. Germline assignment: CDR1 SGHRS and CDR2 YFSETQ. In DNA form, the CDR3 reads TGCGCCAGCAGCGGGGGACAGAGGACTGAAGCTTTCTTT. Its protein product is CASSGGQRTEAFF.

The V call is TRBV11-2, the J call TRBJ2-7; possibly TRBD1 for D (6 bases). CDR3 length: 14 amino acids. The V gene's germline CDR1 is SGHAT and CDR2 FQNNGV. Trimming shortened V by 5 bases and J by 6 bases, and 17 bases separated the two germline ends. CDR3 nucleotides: TGTGCCAGCAGCACCGGGACATCCGGAGGCGAGCAGTACTTC. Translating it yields CASSTGTSGGEQYF.

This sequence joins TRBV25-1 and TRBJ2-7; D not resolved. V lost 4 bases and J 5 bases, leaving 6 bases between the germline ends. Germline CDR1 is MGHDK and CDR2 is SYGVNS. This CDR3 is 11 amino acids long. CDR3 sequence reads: CASSGSNEQYF. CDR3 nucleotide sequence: TGTGCCAGCAGTGGGAGTAACGAGCAGTACTTC.

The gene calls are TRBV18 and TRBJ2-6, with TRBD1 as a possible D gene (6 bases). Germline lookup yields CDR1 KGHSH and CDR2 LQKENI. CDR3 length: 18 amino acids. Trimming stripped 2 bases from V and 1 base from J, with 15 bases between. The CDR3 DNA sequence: TGTGCCAGCTCACCATCGGCAGGGGTTTTTTCTGGGGCCAACGTCCTGACTTTC. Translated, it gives CASSPSAGVFSGANVLTF.

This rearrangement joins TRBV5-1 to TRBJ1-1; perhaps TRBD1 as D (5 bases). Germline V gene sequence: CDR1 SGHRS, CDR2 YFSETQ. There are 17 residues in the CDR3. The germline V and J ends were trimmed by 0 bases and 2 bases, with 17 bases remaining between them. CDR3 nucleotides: TGCGCCAGCAGCTTGGCGATGGGGGGGACTTTTAACACTGAAGCTTTCTTT. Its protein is CASSLAMGGTFNTEAFF. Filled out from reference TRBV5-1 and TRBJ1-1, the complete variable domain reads KAGVTQTPRYLIKTRGQQVTLSCSPISGHRSVSWYQQTPGQGLQFLFEYFSETQRNKGNFPGRFSGRQFSNSRSEMNVSTLELGDSALYLCASSLAMGGTFNTEAFFGQGTRLTVV.

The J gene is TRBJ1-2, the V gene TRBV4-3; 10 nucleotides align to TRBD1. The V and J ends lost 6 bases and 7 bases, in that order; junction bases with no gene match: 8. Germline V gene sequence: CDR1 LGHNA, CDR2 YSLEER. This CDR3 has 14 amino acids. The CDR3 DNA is TGCGCCAGCAGATCGACAGGGGGCCTCGGTGGCTACACCTTC. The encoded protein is CASRSTGGLGGYTF.

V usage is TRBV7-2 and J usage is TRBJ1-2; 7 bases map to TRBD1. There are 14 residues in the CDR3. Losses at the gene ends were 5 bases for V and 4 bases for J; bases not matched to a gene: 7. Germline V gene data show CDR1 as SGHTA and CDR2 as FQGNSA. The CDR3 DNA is TGTGCCAGCAGCCCCCAGGGGGTTGTCTATGGCTACACCTTC. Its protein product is CASSPQGVVYGYTF.

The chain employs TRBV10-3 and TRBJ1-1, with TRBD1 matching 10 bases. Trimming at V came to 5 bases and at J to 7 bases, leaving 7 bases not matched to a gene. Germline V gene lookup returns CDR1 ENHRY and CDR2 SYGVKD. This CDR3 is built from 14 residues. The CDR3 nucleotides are TGTGCCATCAGTTATGACAGGGGGCAGGGTGAAGCTTTCTTT. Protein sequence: CAISYDRGQGEAFF.

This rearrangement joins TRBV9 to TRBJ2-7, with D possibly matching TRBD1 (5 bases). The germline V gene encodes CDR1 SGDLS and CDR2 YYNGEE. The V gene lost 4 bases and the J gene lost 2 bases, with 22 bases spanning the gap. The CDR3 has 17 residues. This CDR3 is CASSPTRDSKITYEQYF. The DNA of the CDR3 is TGTGCCAGCAGCCCCACTCGCGACAGCAAGATTACCTACGAGCAGTACTTC.

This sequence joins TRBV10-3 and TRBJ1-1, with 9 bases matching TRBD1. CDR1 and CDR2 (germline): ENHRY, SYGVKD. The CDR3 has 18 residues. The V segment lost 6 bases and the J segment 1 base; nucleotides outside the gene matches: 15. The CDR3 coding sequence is TGTGCCATCAGCACACTTGAGACGGGACAGGGAACGAACACTGAAGCTTTCTTT. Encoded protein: CAISTLETGQGTNTEAFF.

This CDR3 reads CASSIGFGGRETQYF. CDR3 DNA: TGTGCCAGTAGTATCGGATTCGGGGGGCGGGAGACCCAGTACTTC. This chain links TRBV19 with TRBJ2-5, with D perhaps TRBD2 (7 bases). V gave up 3 bases and J gave up 5 bases, with 16 bases separating them. From germline, CDR1 is LNHDA and CDR2 SQIVND (reference sequence). The CDR3 loop spans 15 amino acids.

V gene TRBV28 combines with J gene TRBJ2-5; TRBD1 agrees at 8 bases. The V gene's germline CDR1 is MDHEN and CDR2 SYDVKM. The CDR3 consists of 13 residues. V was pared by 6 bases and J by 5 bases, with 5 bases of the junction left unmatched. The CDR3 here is CASSQGARETQYF. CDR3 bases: TGTGCCAGCAGCCAGGGGGCGAGGGAGACCCAGTACTTC.

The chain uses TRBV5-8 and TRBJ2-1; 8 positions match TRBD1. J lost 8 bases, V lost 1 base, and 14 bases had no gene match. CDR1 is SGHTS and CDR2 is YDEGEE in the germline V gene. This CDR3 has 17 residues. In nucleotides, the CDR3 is TGTGCCAGCAGCTTGCAGTTCGGGTCAGGGGGCTGGGATGAGCAGTTCTTC. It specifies CASSLQFGSGGWDEQFF.

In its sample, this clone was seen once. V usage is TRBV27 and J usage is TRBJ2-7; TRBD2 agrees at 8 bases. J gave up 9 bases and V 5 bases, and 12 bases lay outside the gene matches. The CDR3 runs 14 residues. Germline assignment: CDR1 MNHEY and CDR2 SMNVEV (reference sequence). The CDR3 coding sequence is TGTGCCAGCAGTCCACCGGGACTAGTTACTTGGCAGTACTTC. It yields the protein CASSPPGLVTWQYF.

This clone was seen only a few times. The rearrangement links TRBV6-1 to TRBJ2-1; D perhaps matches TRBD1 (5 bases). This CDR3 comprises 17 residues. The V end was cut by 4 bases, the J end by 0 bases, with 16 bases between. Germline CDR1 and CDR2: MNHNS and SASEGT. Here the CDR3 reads CASSGGGRADSYNEQFF. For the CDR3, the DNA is TGTGCCAGCAGTGGGGGCGGTAGGGCAGACTCCTACAATGAGCAGTTCTTC.

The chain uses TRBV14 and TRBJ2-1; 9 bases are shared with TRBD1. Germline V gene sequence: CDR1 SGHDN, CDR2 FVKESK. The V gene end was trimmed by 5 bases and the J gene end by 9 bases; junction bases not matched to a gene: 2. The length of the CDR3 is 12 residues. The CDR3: CASSWTGAEQFF. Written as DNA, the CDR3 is TGTGCCAGCAGCTGGACAGGGGCTGAGCAGTTCTTC.

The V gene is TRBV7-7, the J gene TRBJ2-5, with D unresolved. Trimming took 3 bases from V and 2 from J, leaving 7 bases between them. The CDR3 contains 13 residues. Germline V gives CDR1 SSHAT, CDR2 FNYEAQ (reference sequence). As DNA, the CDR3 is TGTGCCAGCAGCTTTAGTCTACAAGAGACCCAGTACTTC. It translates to CASSFSLQETQYF.

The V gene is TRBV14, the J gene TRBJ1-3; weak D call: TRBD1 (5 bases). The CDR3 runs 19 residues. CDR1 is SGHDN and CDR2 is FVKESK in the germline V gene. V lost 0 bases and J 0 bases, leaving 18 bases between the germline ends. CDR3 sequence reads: CASSQDLWNRPRSGNTIYF. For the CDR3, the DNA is TGTGCCAGCAGCCAAGATCTATGGAACAGGCCGCGCTCTGGAAACACCATATATTTT.

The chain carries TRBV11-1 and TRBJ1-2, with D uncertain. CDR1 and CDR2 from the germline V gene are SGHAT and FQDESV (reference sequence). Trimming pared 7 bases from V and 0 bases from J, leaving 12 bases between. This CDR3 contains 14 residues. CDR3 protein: CASTPREANYGYTF. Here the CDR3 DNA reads TGTGCCAGCACCCCACGGGAGGCTAACTATGGCTACACCTTC.

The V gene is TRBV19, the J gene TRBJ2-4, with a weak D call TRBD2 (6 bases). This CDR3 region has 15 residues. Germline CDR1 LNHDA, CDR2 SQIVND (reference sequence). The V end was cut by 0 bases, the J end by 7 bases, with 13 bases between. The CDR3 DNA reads TGTGCCAGTAGTATAGATCCCACGGGGGTGAACATTCAGTACTTC. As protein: CASSIDPTGVNIQYF.

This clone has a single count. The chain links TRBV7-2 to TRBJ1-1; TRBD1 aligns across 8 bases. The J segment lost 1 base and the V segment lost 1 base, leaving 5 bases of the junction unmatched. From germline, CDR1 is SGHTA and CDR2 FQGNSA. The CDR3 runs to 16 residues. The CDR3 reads CASSLVAGGRNTEAFF. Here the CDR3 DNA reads TGTGCCAGCAGCTTAGTGGCAGGGGGCCGGAACACTGAAGCTTTCTTT.

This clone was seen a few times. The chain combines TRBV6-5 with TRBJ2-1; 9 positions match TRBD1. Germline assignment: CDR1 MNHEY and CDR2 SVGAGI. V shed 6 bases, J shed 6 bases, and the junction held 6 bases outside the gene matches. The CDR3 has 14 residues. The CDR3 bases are TGTGCCAGCAGACCGGGACAGGGCGGCAATGAGCAGTTCTTC. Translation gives CASRPGQGGNEQFF.

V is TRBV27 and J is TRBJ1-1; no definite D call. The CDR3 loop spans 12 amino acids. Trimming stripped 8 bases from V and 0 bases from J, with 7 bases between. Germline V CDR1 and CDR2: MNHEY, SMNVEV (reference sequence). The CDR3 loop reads CASVAMNTEAFF. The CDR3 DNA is TGTGCCAGCGTCGCGATGAACACTGAAGCTTTCTTT.

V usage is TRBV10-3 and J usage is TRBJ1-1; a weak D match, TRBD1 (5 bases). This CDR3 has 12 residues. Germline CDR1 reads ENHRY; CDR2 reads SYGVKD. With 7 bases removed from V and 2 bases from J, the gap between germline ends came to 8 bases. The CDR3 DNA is TGTGCCATCACCCAGGGAAACACTGAAGCTTTCTTT. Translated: CAITQGNTEAFF.

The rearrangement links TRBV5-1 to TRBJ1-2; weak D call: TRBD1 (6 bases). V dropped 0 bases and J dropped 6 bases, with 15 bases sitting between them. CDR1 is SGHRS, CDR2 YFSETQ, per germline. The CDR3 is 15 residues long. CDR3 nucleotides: TGCGCCAGCAGCTTGGATCAGGGGCCGAGGGATGGCTACACCTTC. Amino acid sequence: CASSLDQGPRDGYTF.

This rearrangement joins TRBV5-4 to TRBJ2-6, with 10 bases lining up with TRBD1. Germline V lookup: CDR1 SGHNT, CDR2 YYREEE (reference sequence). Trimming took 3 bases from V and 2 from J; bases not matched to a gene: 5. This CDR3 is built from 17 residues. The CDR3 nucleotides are TGTGCCAGCAGCTCCCCGGGACAGGGGCCTGGGGCCAACGTCCTGACTTTC. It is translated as CASSSPGQGPGANVLTF.

CDR3 loop: CASSPPGTLITGELFF. The CDR3 bases are TGTGCCAGCAGTCCCCCCGGGACATTGATCACCGGGGAGCTGTTTTTT. The chain recombines TRBV6-6 with TRBJ2-2; D perhaps matches TRBD1 (6 bases). CDR1 and CDR2 from the germline V gene are MNHNY and SVGAGI (reference sequence). Trimming removed 5 bases from V and 4 bases from J, with 17 bases in between. This CDR3 has 16 residues.

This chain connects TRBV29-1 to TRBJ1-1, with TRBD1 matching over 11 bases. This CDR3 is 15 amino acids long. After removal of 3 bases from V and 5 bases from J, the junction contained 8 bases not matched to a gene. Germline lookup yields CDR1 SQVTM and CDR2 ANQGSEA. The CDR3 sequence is CSVEKWTGGWTEAFF. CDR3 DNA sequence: TGCAGCGTTGAGAAATGGACAGGGGGCTGGACTGAAGCTTTCTTT.